This record looks at one TCR beta chain sequence and its context. The antigen remains unidentified. The data were produced by immunoSEQ multiplex PCR, yet TCRdb's version contains in-frame clones alone and is incomplete. The sample includes 93,000 or so clones, 93% seen only once; the top ten take 0.9% to 1.5%. These data originate in a study of graft-versus-host responses after intestinal transplantation. Whole-study context: Transplant recipients had multivisceral, liver-intestinal, or isolated intestinal grafts.

The study, taken as a whole, reports: Graft-versus-host to host-versus-graft clonal ratios in allografts were high in patients with graft-donor T cell macrochimerism. Recipient bone marrow held GvH clones, some seen earlier in ileum or blood. Among circulating GvH clones, peak levels were associated with early post-transplant declines in HvG clones.

Losses at the gene ends were 1 base for V and 7 bases for J; bases not matched to a gene: 9. This CDR3 spans 15 amino acids. Per germline, CDR1 MGHRA and CDR2 YSYEKL. This chain links TRBV4-1 with TRBJ2-7; 8 positions agree with TRBD1. The source material was unstimulated CD8+ T cells sorted from spleen or lymph node cells, sampled before intestinal transplant. The sequence was collected from a human donor who received an intestinal transplant. The CDR3 sequence is CASSQGTGLMGEQYF. CDR3 sequence (DNA): TGCGCCAGCAGCCAAGGGACAGGGCTAATGGGGGAGCAGTACTTC.